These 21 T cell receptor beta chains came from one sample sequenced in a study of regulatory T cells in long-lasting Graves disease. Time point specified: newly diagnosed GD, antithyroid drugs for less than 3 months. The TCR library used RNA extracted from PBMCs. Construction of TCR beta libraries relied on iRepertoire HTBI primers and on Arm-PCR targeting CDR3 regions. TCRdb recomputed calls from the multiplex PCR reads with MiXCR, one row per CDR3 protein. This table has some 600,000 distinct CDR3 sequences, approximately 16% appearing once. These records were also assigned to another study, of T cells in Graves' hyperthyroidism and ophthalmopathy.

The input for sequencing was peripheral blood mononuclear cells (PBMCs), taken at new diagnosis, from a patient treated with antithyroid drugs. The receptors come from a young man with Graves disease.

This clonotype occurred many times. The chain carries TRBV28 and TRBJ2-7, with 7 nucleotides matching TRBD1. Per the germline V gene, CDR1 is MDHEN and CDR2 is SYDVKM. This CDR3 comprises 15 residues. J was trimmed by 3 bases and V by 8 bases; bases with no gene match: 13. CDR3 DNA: TGTGCCAGCGCGAGTGGGGCGACAGGGAACTACGAGCAGTACTTC. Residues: CASASGATGNYEQYF.

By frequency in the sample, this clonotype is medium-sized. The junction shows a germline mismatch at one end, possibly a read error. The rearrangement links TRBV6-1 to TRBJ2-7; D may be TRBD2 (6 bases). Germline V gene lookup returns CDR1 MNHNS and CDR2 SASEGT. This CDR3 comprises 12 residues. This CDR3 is CASSVTGRSISF. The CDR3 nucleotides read TGTGCCAGCAGTGTAACCGGGAGATCAATTTCCTTC.

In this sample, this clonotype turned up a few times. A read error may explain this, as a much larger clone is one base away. The CDR3 protein is CAWGVQGSYEQYF. The CDR3 DNA follows: TGTGCCTGGGGTGTCCAGGGGTCCTACGAGCAGTACTTC. This chain links TRBV30 with TRBJ2-7; D perhaps matches TRBD1 (6 bases). The germline gives CDR1 GTSNPN, CDR2 SVGIG (reference sequence). This CDR3 is built from 13 residues.

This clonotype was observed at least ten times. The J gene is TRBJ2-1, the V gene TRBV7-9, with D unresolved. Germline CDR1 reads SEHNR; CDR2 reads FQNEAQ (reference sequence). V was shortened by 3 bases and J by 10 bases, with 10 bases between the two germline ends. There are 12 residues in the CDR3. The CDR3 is CASSLRLGEQFF. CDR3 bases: TGTGCCAGCAGCTTGCGGCTCGGGGAGCAGTTCTTC.

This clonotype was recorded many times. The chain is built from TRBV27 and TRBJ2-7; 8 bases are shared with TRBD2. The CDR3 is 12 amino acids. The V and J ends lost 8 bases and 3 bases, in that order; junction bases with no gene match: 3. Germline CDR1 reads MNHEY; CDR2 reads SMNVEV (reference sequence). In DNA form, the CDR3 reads TGTGCCAGCTCAACTAGCGGCTACGAGCAGTACTTC. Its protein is CASSTSGYEQYF.

CDR3 in amino acids: CASSLRGHVTGELFF. CDR3 sequence (DNA): TGCGCCAGCAGCTTGAGGGGGCACGTGACCGGGGAGCTGTTTTTT. The rearrangement uses TRBV5-1 and TRBJ2-2, with 7 bases matching TRBD1. The CDR3 covers 15 residues. The germline gives CDR1 SGHRS, CDR2 YFSETQ. Trimming took 1 base from V and 5 from J; bases not matched to a gene: 5.

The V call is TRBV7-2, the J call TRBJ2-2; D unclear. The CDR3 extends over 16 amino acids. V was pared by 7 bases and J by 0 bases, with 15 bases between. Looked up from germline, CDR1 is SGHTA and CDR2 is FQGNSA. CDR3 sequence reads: CASTSPSLANTGELFF. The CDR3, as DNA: TGTGCCAGCACATCCCCATCTTTAGCGAACACCGGGGAGCTGTTTTTT.

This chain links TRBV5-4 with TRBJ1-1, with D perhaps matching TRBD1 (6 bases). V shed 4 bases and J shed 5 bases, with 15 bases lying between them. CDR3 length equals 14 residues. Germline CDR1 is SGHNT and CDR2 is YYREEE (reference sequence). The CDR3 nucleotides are TGTGCCAGCAGCCCAACAGGGCTCAGGACTGAAGCTTTCTTT. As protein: CASSPTGLRTEAFF. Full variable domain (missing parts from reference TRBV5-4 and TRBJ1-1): ETGVTQSPTHLIKTRGQQVTLRCSSQSGHNTVSWYQQALGQGPQFIFQYYREEENGRGNFPPRFSGLQFPNYSSELNVNALELDDSALYLCASSPTGLRTEAFFGQGTRLTVV.

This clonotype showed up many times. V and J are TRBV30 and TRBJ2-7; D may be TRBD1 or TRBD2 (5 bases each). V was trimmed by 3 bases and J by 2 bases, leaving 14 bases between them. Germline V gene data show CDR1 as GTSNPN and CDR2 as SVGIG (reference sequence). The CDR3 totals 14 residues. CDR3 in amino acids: CAWSPGAVAYEQYF. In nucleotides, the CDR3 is TGTGCCTGGAGCCCCGGGGCTGTTGCCTACGAGCAGTACTTC.

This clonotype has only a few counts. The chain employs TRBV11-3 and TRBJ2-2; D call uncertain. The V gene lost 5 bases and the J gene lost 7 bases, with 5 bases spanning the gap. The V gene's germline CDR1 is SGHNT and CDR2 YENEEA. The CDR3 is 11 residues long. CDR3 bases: TGTGCCAGCAGCAAGGACGGGGAGCTGTTTTTT. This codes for CASSKDGELFF.

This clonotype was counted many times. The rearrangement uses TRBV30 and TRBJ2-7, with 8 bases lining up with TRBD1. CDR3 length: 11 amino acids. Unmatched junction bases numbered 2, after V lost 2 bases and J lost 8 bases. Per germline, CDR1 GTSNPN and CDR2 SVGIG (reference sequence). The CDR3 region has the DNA TGTGCCTGGAGTCGGGACAGGCAGCAGTACTTC. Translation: CAWSRDRQQYF.

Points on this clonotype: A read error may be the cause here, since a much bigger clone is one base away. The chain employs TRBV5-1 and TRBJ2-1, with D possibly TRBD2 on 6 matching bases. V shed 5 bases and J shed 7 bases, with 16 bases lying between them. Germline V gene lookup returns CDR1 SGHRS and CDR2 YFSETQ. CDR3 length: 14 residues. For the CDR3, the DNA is TGCGCCAGCAGGCTTAGGGAGGAGAGGAATGAGCAGTTCTTC. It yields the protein CASRLREERNEQFF.

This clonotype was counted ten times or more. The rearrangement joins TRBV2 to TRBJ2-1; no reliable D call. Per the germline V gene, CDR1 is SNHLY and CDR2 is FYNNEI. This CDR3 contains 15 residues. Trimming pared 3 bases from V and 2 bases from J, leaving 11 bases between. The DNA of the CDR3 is TGTGCCAGCAGTGACACTTCGGACCCCTACAATGAGCAGTTCTTC. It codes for CASSDTSDPYNEQFF.

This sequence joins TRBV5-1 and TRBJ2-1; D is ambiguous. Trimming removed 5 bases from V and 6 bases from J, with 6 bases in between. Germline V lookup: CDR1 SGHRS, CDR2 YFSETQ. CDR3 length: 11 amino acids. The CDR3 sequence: CASRLRNEQFF. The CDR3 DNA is TGCGCCAGCAGACTGCGCAATGAGCAGTTCTTC.

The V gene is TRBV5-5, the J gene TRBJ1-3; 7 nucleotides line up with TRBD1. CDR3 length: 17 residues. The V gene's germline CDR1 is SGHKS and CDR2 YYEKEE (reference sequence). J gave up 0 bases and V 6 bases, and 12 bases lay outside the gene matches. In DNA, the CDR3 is TGTGCCAGCATCCAACATCCCGGGACAGCCTCTGGAAACACCATATATTTT. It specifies CASIQHPGTASGNTIYF.

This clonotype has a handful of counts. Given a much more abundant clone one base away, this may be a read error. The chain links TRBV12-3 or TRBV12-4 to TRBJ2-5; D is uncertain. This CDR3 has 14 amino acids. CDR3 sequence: CAGSSSGIPETQYF. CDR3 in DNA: TGTGCCGGCAGTTCATCAGGAATCCCCGAGACCCAGTACTTC.

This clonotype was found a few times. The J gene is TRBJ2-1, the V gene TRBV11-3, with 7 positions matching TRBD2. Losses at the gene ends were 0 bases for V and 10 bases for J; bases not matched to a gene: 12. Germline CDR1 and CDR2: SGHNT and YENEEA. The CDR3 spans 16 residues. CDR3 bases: TGTGCCAGCAGCTTAGACGCGGGAGCGTCCCGGTTGGAGCAGTTCTTC. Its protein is CASSLDAGASRLEQFF.

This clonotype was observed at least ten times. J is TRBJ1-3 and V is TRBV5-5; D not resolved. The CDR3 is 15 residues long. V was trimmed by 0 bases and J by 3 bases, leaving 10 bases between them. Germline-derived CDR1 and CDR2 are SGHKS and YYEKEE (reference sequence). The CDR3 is CASSLARLRGNTIYF. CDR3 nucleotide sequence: TGTGCCAGCAGCTTGGCCAGGCTTCGTGGAAACACCATATATTTT.

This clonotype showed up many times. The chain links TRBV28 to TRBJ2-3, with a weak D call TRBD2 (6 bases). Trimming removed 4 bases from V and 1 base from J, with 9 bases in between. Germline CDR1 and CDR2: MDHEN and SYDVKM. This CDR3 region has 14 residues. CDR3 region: CASSYGTRTDTQYF. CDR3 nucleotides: TGTGCCAGCAGTTACGGGACTCGCACAGATACGCAGTATTTT. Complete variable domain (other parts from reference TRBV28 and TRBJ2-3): DVKVTQSSRYLVKRTGEKVFLECVQDMDHENMFWYRQDPGLGLRLIYFSYDVKMKEKGDIPEGYSVSREKKERFSLILESASTNQTSMYLCASSYGTRTDTQYFGPGTRLTVL.

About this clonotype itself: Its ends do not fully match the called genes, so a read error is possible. CDR3 DNA: TGCAGTGCCGAGAAGACAGGGGTGTACACTGAAGCTCTCTTT. It is translated as CSAEKTGVYTEALF. This sequence joins TRBV20-1 and TRBJ1-1; 8 bases agree with TRBD1. Germline loops: CDR1 DFQATT, CDR2 SNEGSKA (reference sequence). The CDR3 has 14 residues.

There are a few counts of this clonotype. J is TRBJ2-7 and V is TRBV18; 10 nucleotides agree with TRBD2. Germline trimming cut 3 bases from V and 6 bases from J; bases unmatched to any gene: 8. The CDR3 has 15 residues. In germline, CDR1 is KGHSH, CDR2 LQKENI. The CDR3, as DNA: TGTGCCAGCTCACCTCTAGCGGGAGTTGAAGGCGAGCAGTACTTC. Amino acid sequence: CASSPLAGVEGEQYF.